Shown below are 27 T cell receptor beta chains from a single sample sequenced in a study of blood T cell repertoires in COVID-19. Produced via immunoSEQ multiplex PCR; TCRdb's table is partial and in-frame only. Found here are about 190,000 clones, more than 85% of them singletons; the top ten hold 1.1%. Material for sequencing was peripheral blood. These receptors all come from a man under 40 with acute or convalescent COVID-19.

The rearrangement links TRBV7-3 to TRBJ2-1; 8 nucleotides match TRBD1. J was trimmed by 11 bases and V by 5 bases; bases with no gene match: 5. This CDR3 comprises 12 residues. Germline V gives CDR1 SGHTA, CDR2 FQGTGA. DNA for the CDR3: TGTGCCAGCAGCGCATGGGACAGGAAGCAGTTCTTC. Amino acids: CASSAWDRKQFF.

The rearrangement uses TRBV5-1 and TRBJ2-2, with D hard to call. V was pared by 0 bases and J by 3 bases, with 9 bases between. This CDR3 spans 15 amino acids. Per germline, CDR1 SGHRS and CDR2 YFSETQ. CDR3 amino acids: CASSLVGSDTGELFF. The CDR3 nucleotides are TGCGCCAGCAGCTTGGTGGGCAGTGACACCGGGGAGCTGTTTTTT.

The chain links TRBV5-1 to TRBJ2-1, with 9 bases lining up with TRBD1. J lost 7 bases, V lost 1 base, and 12 bases had no gene match. In germline, CDR1 is SGHRS, CDR2 YFSETQ. The CDR3 has 17 residues. The CDR3 protein is CASSLRGGGTGLNEQFF. The CDR3 DNA is TGCGCCAGCAGCTTGAGAGGTGGTGGGACAGGGTTGAATGAGCAGTTCTTC.

CDR3: CASSAGQRTDTQYF. As DNA, the CDR3 is TGTGCCAGCAGCGCCGGACAGCGCACAGATACGCAGTATTTT. The chain links TRBV9 to TRBJ2-3; D may be TRBD1 (6 bases). Trimming took off 3 bases at V and 1 base at J, with 9 bases between the two ends. The germline gives CDR1 SGDLS, CDR2 YYNGEE. The CDR3 consists of 14 residues.

The sample holds a few counts of this clone. This chain uses TRBV27 with TRBJ2-7; the match to TRBD1 covers 9 bases. CDR3 length: 15 amino acids. Looked up from germline, CDR1 is MNHEY and CDR2 is SMNVEV (reference sequence). The trim removed 4 bases at V and 4 bases at J, leaving 8 bases unmatched. CDR3 bases: TGTGCCAGCAGTTCGGGACAGGGCCTTTTGTACGAGCAGTACTTC. Translated, it gives CASSSGQGLLYEQYF.

This clone was seen only a few times. V and J are TRBV7-9 and TRBJ1-3; tentative D call: TRBD1 (5 bases). This CDR3 has 15 amino acids. CDR1 SEHNR and CDR2 FQNEAQ come from the germline V gene (reference sequence). Trimming removed 3 bases at V and 2 bases at J, with 11 bases between. The CDR3 reads CASSFDSITGNTIYF. The CDR3 nucleotides are TGTGCCAGCAGCTTCGACAGTATTACTGGAAACACCATATATTTT.

This sequence joins TRBV4-1 and TRBJ2-1, with D perhaps matching TRBD2 (5 bases). The germline CDR1 and CDR2 sequences are MGHRA and YSYEKL. There are 16 residues in the CDR3. V dropped 4 bases and J dropped 0 bases, with 13 bases sitting between them. The CDR3 bases are TGCGCCAGCAGCCGACTCGGACTCTCCTCCTACAATGAGCAGTTCTTC. It codes for CASSRLGLSSYNEQFF.

V and J are TRBV18 and TRBJ2-1; TRBD2 matches at 15 bases. The V and J ends lost 5 bases and 5 bases, in that order; junction bases with no gene match: 13. The CDR3 extends over 19 amino acids. From germline, CDR1 is KGHSH and CDR2 LQKENI. The CDR3 DNA follows: TGTGCCAGCTCAACTCTGGGACTAGCGGGGGGTCAGACGAACAATGAGCAGTTCTTC. Translating it yields CASSTLGLAGGQTNNEQFF. Looking up the rest from reference TRBV18 and TRBJ2-1 gives the full variable domain: NAGVMQNPRHLVRRRGQEARLRCSPMKGHSHVYWYRQLPEEGLKFMVYLQKENIIDESGMPKERFSAEFPKEGPSILRIQQVVRGDSAAYFCASSTLGLAGGQTNNEQFFGPGTRLTVL.

The chain recombines TRBV7-9 with TRBJ2-7, with 9 positions matching TRBD2. In germline, CDR1 is SEHNR, CDR2 FQNEAQ (reference sequence). V gave up 5 bases and J gave up 3 bases; unmatched junction bases: 5. This CDR3 region has 14 residues. The CDR3 loop reads CASSKGLAGYEQYF. The CDR3 DNA follows: TGTGCCAGCAGCAAGGGACTAGCCGGCTACGAGCAGTACTTC.

CDR3: CASSLAGTVNTEAFF. DNA of the CDR3: TGTGCCAGCAGCTTAGCTGGCACAGTGAACACTGAAGCTTTCTTT. The chain links TRBV7-9 to TRBJ1-1; D is unresolved. Germline CDR1 is SEHNR and CDR2 is FQNEAQ (reference sequence). This CDR3 is 15 amino acids long. V gave up 0 bases and J gave up 0 bases, with 8 bases separating them.

The chain carries TRBV10-3 and TRBJ2-6, with 11 bases that match TRBD1. The V gene's germline CDR1 is ENHRY and CDR2 SYGVKD. Trimming at V came to 2 bases and at J to 1 base, leaving 4 bases not matched to a gene. This CDR3 comprises 18 residues. The CDR3: CAISETGQGASGANVLTF. Written as DNA, the CDR3 is TGTGCCATCAGTGAGACTGGACAGGGGGCATCTGGGGCCAACGTCCTGACTTTC.

This clone was observed a few times. The chain combines TRBV9 with TRBJ2-6; D might be TRBD1 (6 bases). Looked up from germline, CDR1 is SGDLS and CDR2 is YYNGEE. There are 16 residues in the CDR3. V lost 0 bases and J lost 0, with 7 bases in between. The CDR3 bases are TGTGCCAGCAGCGTAGCACAGGGCTCTGGGGCCAACGTCCTGACTTTC. Translating it yields CASSVAQGSGANVLTF. The whole variable domain, remainder taken from reference TRBV9 and TRBJ2-6, is DSGVTQTPKHLITATGQRVTLRCSPRSGDLSVYWYQQSLDQGLQFLIQYYNGEERAKGNILERFSAQQFPDLHSELNLSSLELGDSALYFCASSVAQGSGANVLTFGAGSRLTVL.

The gene calls are TRBV5-4 and TRBJ1-2, with D possibly being TRBD1 (5 bases). With 3 bases removed from V and 8 bases from J, the gap between germline ends came to 17 bases. This CDR3 spans 14 amino acids. The germline V gene encodes CDR1 SGHNT and CDR2 YYREEE (reference sequence). This chain's CDR3 is CASSSNAGVDGYTF. For the CDR3, the DNA is TGTGCCAGCAGCTCAAATGCGGGGGTAGACGGCTACACCTTC.

The chain joins TRBV6-4 to TRBJ2-2; 7 bases match TRBD1. The CDR3 has 14 amino acids. Trimming at V came to 6 bases and at J to 4 bases, leaving 5 bases not matched to a gene. CDR1 MRHNA and CDR2 SNTAGT come from the germline V gene. CDR3 DNA sequence: TGTGCCAGCAGAGTGGACAGGAGCACCGGGGAGCTGTTTTTT. As protein: CASRVDRSTGELFF.

This clone was seen a single time. Here the CDR3 DNA reads TGTGCCAGCTCAAACATGACAGGGTTAAATCAGCCCCAGCATTTT. Its protein is CASSNMTGLNQPQHF. This rearrangement joins TRBV18 to TRBJ1-5, with TRBD1 matching 7 bases. V lost 5 bases, J lost 4 bases, and 8 bases stayed unmatched. The germline V gene encodes CDR1 KGHSH and CDR2 LQKENI. The CDR3 runs 15 residues.

This chain's CDR3 is CASSLTRDKGRSPLHF. The DNA of the CDR3 is TGTGCCAGCAGCTTAACCCGGGACAAAGGAAGGTCACCCCTCCACTTT. The gene calls are TRBV7-8 and TRBJ1-6; D is perhaps TRBD1 (6 bases). The germline V gene encodes CDR1 SGHVS and CDR2 FQNEAQ. The CDR3 runs 16 residues. Trimming left V 2 bases short and J 10 bases short, with 18 bases between.

The J gene is TRBJ2-3, the V gene TRBV9, with TRBD2 as a possible D gene (6 bases). The germline gives CDR1 SGDLS, CDR2 YYNGEE. The CDR3 has 15 amino acids. Trimming left V 4 bases short and J 1 base short, with 13 bases between. The CDR3: CASSTRDLRTDTQYF. The CDR3 DNA sequence: TGTGCCAGCAGCACCCGGGACTTGCGCACAGATACGCAGTATTTT.

This chain uses TRBV5-1 with TRBJ1-1, with a possible D match to TRBD1 (6 bases). V was pared by 2 bases and J by 4 bases, with 6 bases between. Germline-derived CDR1 and CDR2 are SGHRS and YFSETQ. CDR3 length: 12 amino acids. The CDR3: CASSLQGTEAFF. The DNA for the CDR3 is TGCGCCAGCAGCTTACAGGGCACTGAAGCTTTCTTT.

CDR3 coding DNA: TGTGCCAGCAGAACTAGCGGGGGCACAGATACGCAGTATTTT. Translation: CASRTSGGTDTQYF. J is TRBJ2-3 and V is TRBV7-3; 10 nucleotides agree with TRBD2. Trimming at V came to 6 bases and at J to 1 base, leaving 1 base not matched to a gene. The CDR3 contains 14 residues. In germline, CDR1 is SGHTA, CDR2 FQGTGA.

The V and J genes are TRBV11-2 and TRBJ1-4; 10 bases map to TRBD1. Germline lookup yields CDR1 SGHAT and CDR2 FQNNGV. The CDR3 has 16 residues. V shed 2 bases, J shed 5 bases, and the junction held 5 bases outside the gene matches. The CDR3 reads CASSLRKGQGNEKLFF. CDR3 nucleotide sequence: TGTGCCAGCAGCTTAAGAAAGGGACAGGGGAATGAAAAACTGTTTTTT. Filled out from reference TRBV11-2 and TRBJ1-4, the complete variable domain reads EAGVAQSPRYKIIEKRQSVAFWCNPISGHATLYWYQQILGQGPKLLIQFQNNGVVDDSQLPKDRFSAERLKGVDSTLKIQPAKLEDSAVYLCASSLRKGQGNEKLFFGSGTQLSVL.

This clone occurred a few times. CDR3 sequence (DNA): TGTGCCAGCAGTCCTCCGTGGACAGGGCAGAACACCTTC. Encoded protein: CASSPPWTGQNTF. This chain joins TRBV28 and TRBJ1-2, with 8 bases lining up with TRBD1. The CDR3 totals 13 residues. The V and J ends lost 5 bases and 12 bases, in that order; junction bases with no gene match: 11. CDR1 is MDHEN and CDR2 is SYDVKM in the germline V gene.

This chain connects TRBV2 to TRBJ2-3; D perhaps matches TRBD2 (6 bases). Trimming cost V 7 bases and J 5 bases, with 19 bases left between them. The germline V gene has CDR1 SNHLY and CDR2 FYNNEI. This CDR3 comprises 15 residues. CDR3 DNA: TGTGCCAGCAATAATAAAGGGCTAGCGATAGATACGCAGTATTTT. It yields the protein CASNNKGLAIDTQYF.

In its sample, this clone was seen a few times. This chain links TRBV19 with TRBJ2-1, with TRBD2 as a possible D gene (5 bases). There are 16 residues in the CDR3. With 0 bases removed from V and 0 bases from J, the gap between germline ends came to 9 bases. The V gene's germline CDR1 is LNHDA and CDR2 SQIVND (reference sequence). CDR3 sequence reads: CASSIDIGSSYNEQFF. DNA of the CDR3: TGTGCCAGTAGTATAGATATAGGGAGCTCCTACAATGAGCAGTTCTTC.

This clone appeared a few times. The chain links TRBV5-1 to TRBJ1-6; weak D call: TRBD1 (6 bases). CDR1 is SGHRS and CDR2 is YFSETQ in the germline V gene. The CDR3 covers 16 residues. V dropped 2 bases and J dropped 9 bases, with 18 bases sitting between them. The DNA for the CDR3 is TGCGCCAGCAGCTTACGAAGACAGGAATTTGGTTCACCCCTCCACTTT. Translation: CASSLRRQEFGSPLHF.

This clone was counted once. The V gene is TRBV5-4, the J gene TRBJ2-5, with a possible D match to TRBD2 (5 bases). Per the germline V gene, CDR1 is SGHNT and CDR2 is YYREEE (reference sequence). V was shortened by 2 bases and J by 3 bases, with 14 bases between the two germline ends. The CDR3 totals 15 residues. The CDR3 nucleotides are TGTGCCAGCAGCTTATTAACTGGAGGCGAAGAGACCCAGTACTTC. This translates into CASSLLTGGEETQYF.

The chain joins TRBV4-1 to TRBJ1-1, with no clear D. Germline assignment: CDR1 MGHRA and CDR2 YSYEKL. The CDR3 covers 13 residues. V dropped 4 bases and J dropped 5 bases, with 11 bases sitting between them. This CDR3 reads CASSRGEGTEAFF. The CDR3 DNA reads as TGCGCCAGCAGCCGAGGAGAGGGAACTGAAGCTTTCTTT.

V and J are TRBV4-1 and TRBJ1-5; 7 nucleotides line up with TRBD1. Germline CDR1 and CDR2: MGHRA and YSYEKL. V lost 0 bases and J lost 4; bases outside the gene matches: 9. This CDR3 comprises 17 residues. This chain's CDR3 is CASSQDFEGTANQPQHF. The CDR3 DNA reads as TGCGCCAGCAGCCAAGATTTCGAAGGGACAGCTAATCAGCCCCAGCATTTT.